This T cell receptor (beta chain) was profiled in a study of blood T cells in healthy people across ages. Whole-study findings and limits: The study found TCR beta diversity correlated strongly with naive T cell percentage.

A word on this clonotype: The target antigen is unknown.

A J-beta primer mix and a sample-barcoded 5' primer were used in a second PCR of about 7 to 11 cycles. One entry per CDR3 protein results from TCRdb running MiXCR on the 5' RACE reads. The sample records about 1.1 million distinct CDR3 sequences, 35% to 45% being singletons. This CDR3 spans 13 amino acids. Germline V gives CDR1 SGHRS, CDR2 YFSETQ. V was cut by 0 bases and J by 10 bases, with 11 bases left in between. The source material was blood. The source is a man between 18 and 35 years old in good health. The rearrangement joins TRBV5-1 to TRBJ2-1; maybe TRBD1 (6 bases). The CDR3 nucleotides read TGCGCCAGCAGCTTGGACATACAGGGCGAGCAGTTCTTC. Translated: CASSLDIQGEQFF.